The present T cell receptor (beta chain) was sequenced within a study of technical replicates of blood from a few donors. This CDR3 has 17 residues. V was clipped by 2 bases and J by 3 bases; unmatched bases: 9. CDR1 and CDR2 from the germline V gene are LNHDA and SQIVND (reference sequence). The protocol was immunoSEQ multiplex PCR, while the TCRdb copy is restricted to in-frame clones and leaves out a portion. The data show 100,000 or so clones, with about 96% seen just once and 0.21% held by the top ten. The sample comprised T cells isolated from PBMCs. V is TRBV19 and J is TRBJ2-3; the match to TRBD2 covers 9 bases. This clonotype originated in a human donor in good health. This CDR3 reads CASSIFSAGGLTDTQYF. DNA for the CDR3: TGTGCCAGTAGTATATTTTCGGCGGGGGGGCTTACAGATACGCAGTATTTT.